These 27 T cell receptor beta chains originate from one sample sequenced in a study of blood T cell repertoires in COVID-19. Clones were sequenced by immunoSEQ multiplex PCR, and TCRdb holds only the in-frame ones, with some missing. The sample shows more than 300,000 clones, more than 75% of them seen only once. Sequenced input: peripheral blood. The receptor source for this set is a woman in her forties or fifties with COVID-19, enrolled during active disease.

This clone occurred a few times. The chain joins TRBV5-4 to TRBJ2-2; 10 bases match TRBD2. V gave up 6 bases and J gave up 2 bases; unmatched junction bases: 7. CDR1 is SGHNT, CDR2 YYREEE, per germline (reference sequence). CDR3 size: 16 residues. CDR3 nucleotide sequence: TGTGCCAGCAAGATGACTAGCGGGCTAAACACCGGGGAGCTGTTTTTT. Its translation is CASKMTSGLNTGELFF.

The chain uses TRBV14 and TRBJ2-1; TRBD2 is a possible D gene (6 bases). The CDR3 totals 15 residues. Per germline, CDR1 SGHDN and CDR2 FVKESK. Trimming removed 5 bases from V and 0 bases from J, with 11 bases in between. This CDR3 is CASSGGPGSYNEQFF. The CDR3 DNA reads TGTGCCAGCAGCGGAGGGCCGGGCTCCTACAATGAGCAGTTCTTC.

The chain carries TRBV11-2 and TRBJ1-1, with 10 nucleotides matching TRBD1. CDR1 is SGHAT and CDR2 is FQNNGV in the germline V gene. The CDR3 runs 16 residues. After removal of 1 base from V and 4 bases from J, the junction contained 6 bases not matched to a gene. Here the CDR3 DNA reads TGTGCCAGCAGCTTAGGAGGGACAGGGGTCCTCACTGAAGCTTTCTTT. Protein sequence: CASSLGGTGVLTEAFF.

The rearrangement uses TRBV7-9 and TRBJ1-2; D is uncertain. The CDR3 totals 15 residues. The V gene lost 1 base and the J gene lost 4 bases, with 13 bases spanning the gap. Germline values: CDR1 SEHNR, CDR2 FQNEAQ (reference sequence). The CDR3 here is CASSLGEGWSYGYTF. CDR3 DNA: TGTGCCAGCAGCTTAGGTGAGGGTTGGAGCTATGGCTACACCTTC.

The J gene is TRBJ1-4, the V gene TRBV9, with D tentatively TRBD1 (6 bases). Germline V gene lookup returns CDR1 SGDLS and CDR2 YYNGEE. This CDR3 spans 16 amino acids. V gave up 0 bases and J gave up 10 bases, with 19 bases separating them. The CDR3 region has the DNA TGTGCCAGCAGCGTAGGGAACGACAGGCCAGAGGCAAAACTGTTTTTT. Translated, it gives CASSVGNDRPEAKLFF.

The V and J genes are TRBV5-1 and TRBJ1-4; possible D gene TRBD1, 5 bases. This CDR3 comprises 15 residues. Germline-derived CDR1 and CDR2 are SGHRS and YFSETQ. V was shortened by 4 bases and J by 4 bases, with 14 bases between the two germline ends. The CDR3 DNA reads TGCGCCAGCAGCATCGGGACTTCGGTTAATGAAAAACTGTTTTTT. Translation: CASSIGTSVNEKLFF.

This clone was detected once. This chain joins TRBV7-6 and TRBJ2-7, with 9 bases that match TRBD1. J was trimmed by 5 bases and V by 4 bases; bases with no gene match: 15. The CDR3 spans 17 residues. Germline CDR1 and CDR2: SGHVS and FNYEAQ. The CDR3 DNA sequence: TGTGCCAGCAGCTACCAGCCCCCGGGACAGGGTCATCACGAGCAGTACTTC. This encodes CASSYQPPGQGHHEQYF.

This sequence joins TRBV25-1 and TRBJ1-2; a weak D match, TRBD1 (6 bases). Trimming removed 5 bases from V and 2 bases from J, with 18 bases in between. Germline assignment: CDR1 MGHDK and CDR2 SYGVNS. This CDR3 has 16 amino acids. CDR3 residues: CASSSQKAGANYGYTF. CDR3 DNA sequence: TGTGCCAGCAGTTCCCAAAAGGCAGGGGCGAACTATGGCTACACCTTC.

The rearrangement joins TRBV7-3 to TRBJ2-7; TRBD2 agrees at 10 bases. The CDR3 runs 17 residues. CDR1 is SGHTA, CDR2 FQGTGA, per germline. With V trimmed by 1 base and J by 6 bases, 12 bases remained unmatched. This CDR3 is CASSLRFEREGGSEQYF. DNA for the CDR3: TGTGCCAGCAGCTTAAGATTCGAGCGGGAGGGCGGGAGCGAGCAGTACTTC.

The chain combines TRBV7-3 with TRBJ2-1; 7 bases align to TRBD1. Per the germline V gene, CDR1 is SGHTA and CDR2 is FQGTGA. With 5 bases clipped from V and 8 bases from J, the junction kept 6 bases outside the gene matches. This CDR3 has 13 residues. The CDR3 DNA sequence: TGTGCCAGCAGCCACGACAGGGTTGATGAGCAGTTCTTC. Its protein product is CASSHDRVDEQFF.

The V call is TRBV18, the J call TRBJ1-4, with 8 bases fitting TRBD1. Germline V gene lookup returns CDR1 KGHSH and CDR2 LQKENI. CDR3 length equals 15 residues. Losses at the gene ends were 3 bases for V and 7 bases for J; bases not matched to a gene: 7. The CDR3 sequence: CASSPGAGGSEKLFF. The DNA for the CDR3 is TGTGCCAGCTCACCCGGGGCAGGGGGCTCTGAAAAACTGTTTTTT.

The CDR3 DNA reads as TGTGCCAGCAGCTTAGGAGGGGGTAGCGGGAGGGCGGAGACCCAGTACTTC. Residues: CASSLGGGSGRAETQYF. V usage is TRBV11-3 and J usage is TRBJ2-5; TRBD2 matches at 11 bases. The CDR3 sequence is 17 residues long. With V trimmed by 1 base and J by 5 bases, 9 bases remained unmatched. Germline V gene sequence: CDR1 SGHNT, CDR2 YENEEA.

This chain uses TRBV5-1 with TRBJ2-7, with D hard to call. This CDR3 spans 11 amino acids. CDR1 is SGHRS and CDR2 is YFSETQ in the germline V gene. Between the trimmed V and J ends, which lost 3 bases and 6 bases, there was a span of 7 bases. The CDR3 here is CASSSQVEQYF. CDR3 nucleotide sequence: TGCGCCAGCAGCTCGCAGGTCGAGCAGTACTTC.

The chain couples TRBV4-1 to TRBJ2-1; 9 nucleotides align to TRBD2. This CDR3 is built from 17 residues. Germline trimming cut 2 bases from V and 5 bases from J; bases unmatched to any gene: 10. CDR1 and CDR2 (germline): MGHRA, YSYEKL. CDR3 residues: CASSQSAVAGEHNEQFF. CDR3 DNA sequence: TGCGCCAGCAGCCAATCGGCGGTAGCGGGAGAGCACAATGAGCAGTTCTTC.

This clone came up a few times. This chain uses TRBV7-3 with TRBJ2-7; TRBD1 matches 8 bases. Germline V lookup: CDR1 SGHTA, CDR2 FQGTGA. V was clipped by 1 base and J by 5 bases; unmatched bases: 4. CDR3 length: 14 amino acids. The CDR3 sequence is CASSLRPGGNEQYF. As DNA, the CDR3 is TGTGCCAGCAGCTTAAGACCAGGGGGCAACGAGCAGTACTTC.

This clone was seen once. The V call is TRBV2, the J call TRBJ2-1; D not certain. Germline V gives CDR1 SNHLY, CDR2 FYNNEI. The V gene lost 3 bases and the J gene lost 4 bases, with 4 bases spanning the gap. The CDR3 has 12 amino acids. CDR3 protein: CASSDSYNEQFF. DNA for the CDR3: TGTGCCAGCAGTGACTCGTACAATGAGCAGTTCTTC. The variable domain in full, completed from reference TRBV2 and TRBJ2-1, reads EPEVTQTPSHQVTQMGQEVILRCVPISNHLYFYWYRQILGQKVEFLVSFYNNEISEKSEIFDDQFSVERPDGSNFTLKIRSTKLEDSAMYFCASSDSYNEQFFGPGTRLTVL.

J is TRBJ1-5 and V is TRBV5-4; D ambiguous. Looked up from germline, CDR1 is SGHNT and CDR2 is YYREEE (reference sequence). V lost 0 bases and J lost 9, with 10 bases in between. The CDR3 runs to 13 residues. CDR3 nucleotides: TGTGCCAGCAGCTTGGGGTCACTAGGGCCCCAGCATTTT. Translated: CASSLGSLGPQHF.

This chain connects TRBV29-1 to TRBJ1-3, with D possibly being TRBD1 (5 bases). This CDR3 has 12 amino acids. Trimming stripped 7 bases from V and 2 bases from J, with 9 bases between. The germline V gene encodes CDR1 SQVTM and CDR2 ANQGSEA. The CDR3 protein is CSGGGTGNTIYF. The CDR3 DNA is TGCAGCGGCGGGGGTACTGGAAACACCATATATTTT.

J is TRBJ2-3 and V is TRBV19, with 12 positions matching TRBD1. This CDR3 is built from 15 residues. Germline V gives CDR1 LNHDA, CDR2 SQIVND (reference sequence). V lost 9 bases, J lost 1 base, and 5 bases stayed unmatched. The CDR3 loop reads CASRGQGAGTDTQYF. Written as DNA, the CDR3 is TGTGCCAGCAGGGGACAGGGGGCTGGCACAGATACGCAGTATTTT.

The rearrangement joins TRBV12-5 to TRBJ2-7, with 8 bases that match TRBD1. Germline-derived CDR1 and CDR2 are LGHNT and FRNRAP. The CDR3 is 15 amino acids. The junction had 4 bases not matched to a gene; V was cut back by 1 base and J by 2 bases. CDR3 region: CASGLEEDRAYEQYF. The CDR3 DNA reads as TGTGCTAGTGGTTTGGAAGAGGACAGGGCCTACGAGCAGTACTTC.

The genes are TRBV19 and TRBJ1-1; TRBD1 matches at 10 bases. The trim removed 6 bases at V and 9 bases at J, leaving 7 bases unmatched. Per germline, CDR1 LNHDA and CDR2 SQIVND (reference sequence). There are 13 residues in the CDR3. This CDR3 reads CASRTGTGVKAFF. In DNA form, the CDR3 reads TGTGCCAGTAGAACCGGGACAGGGGTTAAAGCTTTCTTT.

This chain joins TRBV5-1 and TRBJ2-2, with D possibly TRBD1 on 6 matching bases. Germline V CDR1 and CDR2: SGHRS, YFSETQ. V was trimmed by 3 bases and J by 0 bases, leaving 12 bases between them. CDR3 length: 16 residues. The CDR3 is CASSSRTASNTGELFF. Here the CDR3 DNA reads TGCGCCAGCAGCTCCCGGACAGCCTCGAACACCGGGGAGCTGTTTTTT.

This chain joins TRBV3-1 (or the pseudogene TRBV3-2) and TRBJ2-1; D is perhaps TRBD2 (6 bases). V lost 6 bases to trimming and J lost 9 bases, with 15 bases between them. The germline CDR1 and CDR2 sequences are LGHDT and YNNKEL (reference sequence). CDR3 length: 13 amino acids. CDR3 in amino acids: CASRRGGGSEQFF. Written as DNA, the CDR3 is TGTGCCAGCAGGCGGGGAGGAGGGAGTGAGCAGTTCTTC.

The rearrangement joins TRBV6-1 to TRBJ2-7; D uncertain. The CDR3 length is 14 residues. Trimming cost V 1 base and J 3 bases, with 10 bases left between them. The germline V gene encodes CDR1 MNHNS and CDR2 SASEGT. CDR3 sequence (DNA): TGTGCCAGCAGTGAAGGTTCTTCTCTCTACGAGCAGTACTTC. The encoded protein is CASSEGSSLYEQYF.

This chain uses TRBV18 with TRBJ1-2; 8 nucleotides line up with TRBD1. V gave up 3 bases and J gave up 3 bases; unmatched junction bases: 12. Looked up from germline, CDR1 is KGHSH and CDR2 is LQKENI. The CDR3 totals 17 residues. CDR3 nucleotide sequence: TGTGCCAGCTCACCGCAACCCAGGGGGCGCATTGACTATGGCTACACCTTC. As protein: CASSPQPRGRIDYGYTF.

The chain employs TRBV7-9 and TRBJ1-1; D is possibly TRBD1 (6 bases). This CDR3 is built from 15 residues. The V gene's germline CDR1 is SEHNR and CDR2 FQNEAQ (reference sequence). V lost 2 bases and J lost 0, with 10 bases in between. The CDR3 sequence: CASSLLGALNTEAFF. The CDR3, as DNA: TGTGCCAGCAGCTTATTGGGGGCTCTGAACACTGAAGCTTTCTTT.

This clone was found a few times. The rearrangement uses TRBV7-3 and TRBJ1-1; 8 bases are shared with TRBD1. V was pared by 1 base and J by 6 bases, with 7 bases of the junction left unmatched. The CDR3 covers 15 residues. Germline CDR1 and CDR2: SGHTA and FQGTGA. The CDR3 DNA sequence: TGTGCCAGCAGCTTAAAAAGAGGACAGGGCTCTGAAGCTTTCTTT. Translated: CASSLKRGQGSEAFF.